This TCR beta chain was retrieved from a study of beta chain features in type 1 diabetes. All of the isolated RNA was reverse transcribed, so expressed TCRB transcripts were sequenced. Assay: immunoSEQ multiplex PCR; the TCRdb copy retains only in-frame clones and omits some. The sample has hundreds of thousands of clones, 10% to 15% seen once. Deletions cut 8 bases from V and 0 bases from J, with 9 bases between. CDR3 size: 13 residues. Germline V CDR1 and CDR2: SNHLY, FYNNEI. The chain combines TRBV2 with TRBJ2-3; no clear D. The clonotype originates from a man in his late teens or twenties in good health. The sequenced sample consisted of naive CD4+ T cells from blood. This chain's CDR3 is CASVITSTDTQYF. Here the CDR3 DNA reads TGTGCCAGCGTGATAACTAGCACAGATACGCAGTATTTT.